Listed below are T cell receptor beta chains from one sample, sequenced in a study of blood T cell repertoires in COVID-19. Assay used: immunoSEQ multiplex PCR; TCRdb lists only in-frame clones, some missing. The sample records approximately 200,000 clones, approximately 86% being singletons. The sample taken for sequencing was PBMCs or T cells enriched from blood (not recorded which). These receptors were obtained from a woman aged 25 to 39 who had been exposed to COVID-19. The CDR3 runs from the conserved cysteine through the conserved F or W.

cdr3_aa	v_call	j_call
CASSQEYYGPQGINEKLFF	TRBV3-1/TRBV3-2	TRBJ1-4
CASTEQGVNQPQHF	TRBV2	TRBJ1-5
CARPNIPHRHSNQPQHF	TRBV19	TRBJ1-5
CASSYGQAPLEQYF	TRBV5-5	TRBJ2-7
CASSWSGHGGNQPQHF	TRBV19	TRBJ1-5
CASSLGQGFAAFF	TRBV5-1	TRBJ1-1
CASRDQGNSPLHF	TRBV2	TRBJ1-6
CASSTHTTPGNQPQHF	TRBV19	TRBJ1-5
CASRPSGASYEQYF	TRBV2	TRBJ2-7
CASSLGLAETDTQYF	TRBV5-1	TRBJ2-3